This TCR beta chain was recovered during a study of blood T cells in healthy people across ages (dated by TCRdb to the mid-2010s). Context from the whole study: In model experiments, template switching captured about one uniquely barcoded TCR beta cDNA molecule for every two T cells. Using deep sequencing normalized with unique cDNA molecular identifiers, the study measured how TCR beta repertoire diversity changes with age. The donors were divided into four age groups: young (average around 16 years), middle-aged (about 39), aged (roughly 60) and long-lived (approximately 74). To avoid experimental bias, donors of different ages were distributed randomly across sequencing lanes. Two additional independent replicas of 1 million unique cDNA reads from the same blood draw were analyzed for two donors (one aged 18 to 30 and one aged 80 or older).

This clonotype was observed a few times. It lacks a known antigen. One base away there is no much larger clone; base qualities are not given. Libraries were prepared through 5' RACE. Sequencer: Illumina HiSeq 2500. A second PCR of 7 to 11 cycles was performed with a sample-barcoded 5' primer and a J-beta primer mix. Each TCR beta cDNA molecule received a unique molecular identifier from a template-switch 5' adaptor carrying 12 random nucleotides. Each sample yielded at least 2.5 million CDR3-containing paired-end reads. First-strand cDNA synthesis was performed from all RNA using the Mint cDNA synthesis kit, with priming by a TRBC-specific oligonucleotide. Following uracil-DNA glycosylase treatment, a first 18-cycle PCR with universal primers M1SS and BC2_uni_R was performed on all cDNA. The paper's data handling went like this. For normalization, 1 million high-quality reads, each with a distinct molecular identifier, were randomly selected from each sample. Instead of being binned into consensus sequences, reads that shared molecular identifiers were thrown out. MiTCR, set to a Q25 quality threshold and the strictest error-elimination algorithm, was used for CDR3 identification, clonotype clustering and error correction. A nonparametric unseen species model with Euler transformation was used to estimate lower-bound total TCR beta diversity. TCRdb handled the public reads itself, with Q25 trimming in fastp and clone calling in MiXCR, and kept productive beta chains. Identical CDR3 protein sequences are pooled into one entry, listed with their most common genes and DNA. TCRdb's processing, not the study's, gives the V and J calls here. Within this sample are about 780,000 distinct CDR3 sequences, with 62% of them counted one time only. Around a quarter of the sample lies in the top ten.

Beyond this particular receptor, the publication reports: Estimates of total diversity from one million sequenced T cells were regarded as lower bounds and underestimates. Observed TCR beta diversity per million T cells fell roughly linearly with age, and a significant reduction was already apparent by age roughly 40. Because the CMV infection status of the donors was unknown, age-related changes in expanded clonotypes may potentially have been confounded. Because profiling used bulk unsorted PBMCs, naive and antigen-experienced compartments could not be compared conclusively. Compared with the aged group, more naive CD4+ T cells, fewer expanded clones and increased TCR diversity were shown by the long-lived group, suggesting age selection. A strong correlation was found between observed TCR beta diversity and the percentage of naive T cells measured by flow cytometry.

The donors were roughly 38 Caucasian individuals from Russia, aged 6 to 90 years, who were systemically healthy. Each donor gave around 9.9 milliliters of peripheral blood, collected into EDTA-treated Vacutainer tubes. Ficoll-Paque density-gradient centrifugation was used to isolate PBMCs, with at least 6.5 million obtained per sample. Trizol reagent was used to extract total RNA from PBMCs, with at least 5.5 micrograms per sample. For every donor, an aliquot of PBMCs went through flow cytometry to measure the percentages of naive CD45RAhigh/CD27high T cells. Sequenced sample: blood. The source of this sequence is a man aged 25-45 years in good health.

The CDR3 protein sequence reads: CASSAGGAYEQYF. The nucleotides are TGTGCCAGCAGCGCGGGGGGGGCCTACGAGCAGTACTTC. The chain couples TRBV28 to TRBJ2-7; a stretch of 9 junction bases matches TRBD2. Germline trimming amounts to 6 bases on V and 2 bases on J, with 2 as the count of junction bases outside the gene matches. From the cysteine up to the phenylalanine, the CDR3 has a length of 13 residues. Just CDR3 DNA is preserved here, 39 bases in frame from base 1. CDR1 and CDR2 are read off the germline V gene as MDHEN and SYDVKM.